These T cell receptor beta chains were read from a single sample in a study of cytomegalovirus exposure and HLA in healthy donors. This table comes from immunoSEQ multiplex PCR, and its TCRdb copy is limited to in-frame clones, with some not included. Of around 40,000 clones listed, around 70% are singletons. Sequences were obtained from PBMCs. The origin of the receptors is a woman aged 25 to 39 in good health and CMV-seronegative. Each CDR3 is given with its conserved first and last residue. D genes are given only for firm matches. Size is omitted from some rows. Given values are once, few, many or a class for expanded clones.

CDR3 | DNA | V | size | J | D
CAISLDRAEQYF | TGTGCCATCAGTTTGGACAGAGCGGAGCAGTACTTC | TRBV10-3 | once | TRBJ2-7 | .
CTSSQGGPSGTEAFF | TGCACCAGCAGCCAAGGTGGGCCGAGCGGCACTGAAGCTTTCTTT | TRBV1 | . | TRBJ1-1 | .
CASSLARPGEQYF | TGTGCCAGCAGCTTAGCACGGCCGGGGGAGCAGTACTTC | TRBV7-9 | . | TRBJ2-7 | .
CASSPGTDRETQYF | TGTGCCAGCAGTCCCGGGACAGATAGAGAGACCCAGTACTTC | TRBV6-5 | . | TRBJ2-5 | TRBD1
CASSLAGTGGYEQYF | TGTGCCAGCAGTTTGGCCGGGACAGGGGGGTACGAGCAGTACTTC | TRBV28 | . | TRBJ2-7 | TRBD1
CAWSAGSGGYTF | TGTGCCTGGAGCGCCGGGTCTGGTGGCTACACCTTC | TRBV30 | . | TRBJ1-2 | .
CASRGMPGQFFTGELFF | TGTGCCAGCAGGGGAATGCCGGGACAGTTCTTCACCGGGGAGCTGTTTTTT | TRBV28 | . | TRBJ2-2 | TRBD1
CASRSQGDEQYF | TGCGCCTCCCGGAGCCAGGGGGACGAGCAGTACTTC | TRBV5-1 | . | TRBJ2-7 | TRBD1
CAISDQGTSPYEQYF | TGTGCCATCAGTGACCAGGGAACTAGCCCCTACGAGCAGTACTTC | TRBV10-3 | . | TRBJ2-7 | .
CASTGSGRGRGQFF | TGTGCCAGCACCGGCAGCGGGAGAGGTCGGGGACAGTTCTTC | TRBV28 | . | TRBJ2-1 | TRBD2
CAWRYKETQYF | TGTGCCTGGAGATATAAAGAGACCCAGTACTTC | TRBV30 | . | TRBJ2-5 | .
CASSGQGGVNEKLFF | TGTGCCAGCAGTGGACAGGGGGGAGTTAATGAAAAACTGTTTTTT | TRBV6-1 | . | TRBJ1-4 | TRBD1
CASSQEGTGSSYEQYF | TGCGCCAGCAGCCAAGAAGGGACAGGTAGCTCCTACGAGCAGTACTTC | TRBV4-1 | . | TRBJ2-7 | TRBD1
CASSKSITSGGADTQYF | TGTGCCAGCAGCAAATCAATTACTAGCGGCGGCGCAGATACGCAGTATTTT | TRBV5-8 | . | TRBJ2-3 | TRBD2
CSVEDLIGVGQGKADTQYF | TGCAGCGTTGAAGATCTTATCGGTGTGGGACAGGGGAAGGCAGATACGCAGTATTTT | TRBV29-1 | few | TRBJ2-3 | TRBD1
CASSPNLGNRGRYEQYF | TGTGCCAGCAGCCCCAACCTGGGAAACAGGGGGCGCTACGAGCAGTACTTC | TRBV7-6 | few | TRBJ2-7 | TRBD1
CASSELTVGVHEQFF | TGTGCCAGCAGTGAATTGACTGTCGGGGTACATGAGCAGTTCTTC | TRBV6-1 | few | TRBJ2-1 | .
CASSLGWGEDTEAFF | TGCGCCAGCAGCTTGGGGTGGGGAGAGGACACTGAAGCTTTCTTT | TRBV5-1 | many | TRBJ1-1 | .
CASSDTDRVLGDEQFF | TGTGCCAGCAGTGACACCGACAGGGTCCTAGGCGATGAGCAGTTCTTC | TRBV25-1 | . | TRBJ2-1 | TRBD1
CASSLPDRRINYGYTF | TGTGCCAGCAGCTTACCCGACAGGCGAATTAACTATGGCTACACCTTC | TRBV7-2 | . | TRBJ1-2 | .
CASSLPGEGSPLHF | TGTGCCAGCAGCTTACCAGGGGAGGGTTCACCCCTCCACTTT | TRBV7-9 | . | TRBJ1-6 | .
CAWSAGKVESYEQYF | TGTGCCTGGAGCGCCGGGAAGGTCGAGTCCTACGAGCAGTACTTC | TRBV30 | . | TRBJ2-7 | .
CASSNYGGLNTEAFF | TGTGCCAGCAGTAACTACGGGGGGCTGAACACTGAAGCTTTCTTT | TRBV6-1 | . | TRBJ1-1 | .
CAWEPQGRETQYF | TGTGCCTGGGAGCCACAGGGACGAGAGACCCAGTACTTC | TRBV30 | once | TRBJ2-5 | .
CASSLDRNIQYF | TGCGCCAGCAGCTTAGACAGAAACATTCAGTACTTC | TRBV5-1 | . | TRBJ2-4 | .
CSVDVNGGGSTDTQYF | TGCAGCGTTGATGTGAACGGGGGTGGTAGCACAGATACGCAGTATTTT | TRBV29-1 | . | TRBJ2-3 | .
CASSYDRGSTGELFF | TGTGCCAGCAGTTACGACAGGGGGAGCACCGGGGAGCTGTTTTTT | TRBV6-6 | . | TRBJ2-2 | TRBD1
CSVGGQGDVNEQFF | TGCAGCGTTGGGGGACAGGGGGACGTCAATGAGCAGTTCTTC | TRBV29-1 | . | TRBJ2-1 | TRBD1
CASSPGGIVYEQYF | TGTGCCAGCAGCCCAGGGGGCATAGTCTACGAGCAGTACTTC | TRBV28 | . | TRBJ2-7 | TRBD1
CARLLRLAGDNYGYTF | TGTGCCAGACTTTTACGACTGGCAGGGGATAACTATGGCTACACCTTC | TRBV30 | . | TRBJ1-2 | .
CASSSARITGGKQFF | TGTGCCAGCAGCTCAGCGAGGATCACAGGGGGCAAGCAGTTCTTC | TRBV7-9 | few | TRBJ2-1 | TRBD1
CASSHTSGDLQFF | TGTGCCAGCAGTCACACTAGCGGGGATCTGCAGTTCTTC | TRBV27 | . | TRBJ2-1 | TRBD2
CSVEGLTGANTEAFF | TGCAGCGTTGAAGGCCTCACAGGGGCGAACACTGAAGCTTTCTTT | TRBV29-1 | . | TRBJ1-1 | TRBD1
CASSPGLMNTEAFF | TGTGCCAGCTCACCAGGACTGATGAACACTGAAGCTTTCTTT | TRBV18 | few | TRBJ1-1 | .
CATPRSSVGYEQYF | TGTGCCACCCCGCGGTCTAGCGTCGGGTACGAGCAGTACTTC | TRBV27 | . | TRBJ2-7 | .
CATSRGLSGRTDTQYF | TGTGCCACCAGCAGGGGATTGAGCGGGCGGACAGATACGCAGTATTTT | TRBV15 | once | TRBJ2-3 | .
CASSVELARSSYEQYF | TGTGCCAGCAGCGTAGAACTAGCTAGGAGCTCCTACGAGCAGTACTTC | TRBV9 | . | TRBJ2-7 | .
CASSQDPGSTDTQYF | TGCGCCAGCAGCCAAGACCCCGGTTCTACAGATACGCAGTATTTT | TRBV4-1 | . | TRBJ2-3 | .
CASSVGPGSYEQYF | TGTGCCAGCAGCGTAGGCCCGGGGTCCTACGAGCAGTACTTC | TRBV9 | . | TRBJ2-7 | .
CASSPVNFYGYTF | TGTGCCAGCAGCCCCGTAAATTTCTATGGCTACACCTTC | TRBV11-2 | . | TRBJ1-2 | .
CASSSTDTQYF | TGTGCCAGCAGTTCGACAGATACGCAGTATTTT | TRBV27 | . | TRBJ2-3 | .
CASSLEGAETQYF | TGTGCCAGCAGCTTGGAGGGGGCCGAGACCCAGTACTTC | TRBV5-6 | many | TRBJ2-5 | TRBD1
CASSVGRGERATNEKLFF | TGTGCCAGCAGCGTAGGTCGGGGAGAGAGGGCAACTAATGAAAAACTGTTTTTT | TRBV9 | . | TRBJ1-4 | .
CASSLGQGSQPQHF | TGTGCCAGCAGCTTGGGGCAGGGCAGTCAGCCCCAGCATTTT | TRBV5-6 | . | TRBJ1-5 | .
CASSQAQGAGNQPQHF | TGCGCCAGCAGCCAGGCGCAGGGGGCTGGCAATCAGCCCCAGCATTTT | TRBV4-1 | once | TRBJ1-5 | TRBD1
CASRRESNEQFF | TGTGCCAGCAGGCGGGAGAGCAATGAGCAGTTCTTC | TRBV7-9 | . | TRBJ2-1 | TRBD2
CASSSTGISNQPQHF | TGTGCCAGCAGTTCTACAGGGATAAGCAATCAGCCCCAGCATTTT | TRBV28 | . | TRBJ1-5 | .
CASSSVRGVTYEQYF | TGTGCCAGCAGTTCAGTACGGGGGGTAACCTACGAGCAGTACTTC | TRBV11-2 | . | TRBJ2-7 | TRBD2
CASRGQDNEKLFF | TGCGCCAGCAGGGGGCAGGATAATGAAAAACTGTTTTTT | TRBV5-1 | . | TRBJ1-4 | .
CASRPRALNTEAFF | TGTGCCAGCAGGCCAAGAGCATTGAACACTGAAGCTTTCTTT | TRBV6-6 | . | TRBJ1-1 | .
CASSLNPGVGTEAFF | TGTGCCAGCAGCTTGAATCCCGGGGTTGGGACTGAAGCTTTCTTT | TRBV5-6 | few | TRBJ1-1 | .